One and the same sample provided the 11 T cell receptor beta chains below, sequenced in a study of response to subunit inactivated influenza vaccine (dated by TCRdb to the late 2010s). The method behind the library was RT-PCR. The instrument was an Illumina HiSeq 2500. TCRdb ran its own pipeline on the public reads, namely fastp trimming at Q25 and MiXCR clone calling, and kept in-frame beta chains. CDR3 protein duplicates are merged, each entry listing the most common genes and DNA. The sample contains around 570,000 distinct CDR3 sequences, around 8% of them found a single time. The ten biggest clones cover under 15% of the sample. Sequenced here: PBMCs from blood, sampled approximately 25 months after vaccination. The source of these receptors is a man in his fifties or sixties who received an inactivated influenza vaccine. Donor details come from another sample of the same person, matched by shared clones.

This clonotype was seen a handful of times. The rearrangement links TRBV25-1 to TRBJ2-5, with D possibly called TRBD1 or TRBD2 (5 bases each). Germline V gives CDR1 MGHDK, CDR2 SYGVNS. The V gene lost 2 bases and the J gene lost 4 bases, with 11 bases spanning the gap. This CDR3 comprises 14 residues. The CDR3: CASSEAAGRETQYF. CDR3 DNA: TGTGCCAGCAGTGAAGCGGCAGGGAGAGAGACCCAGTACTTC.

J is TRBJ2-2 and V is TRBV29-1, with TRBD2 matching over 10 bases. There are 14 residues in the CDR3. Germline trimming cut 6 bases from V and 5 bases from J; bases unmatched to any gene: 6. The germline V gene encodes CDR1 SQVTM and CDR2 ANQGSEA. The CDR3 nucleotides are TGCAGCGTCTTAGCGGGGGGTCTGACCGGGGAGCTGTTTTTT. This codes for CSVLAGGLTGELFF.

The rearrangement links TRBV18 to TRBJ2-3, with TRBD2 matching 8 bases. The CDR3 contains 14 residues. The V and J ends lost 0 bases and 12 bases, in that order; junction bases with no gene match: 8. In germline, CDR1 is KGHSH, CDR2 LQKENI. This chain's CDR3 is CASSPPGRAGDQYF. CDR3 nucleotides: TGTGCCAGCTCACCACCCGGGAGAGCGGGAGACCAGTATTTT.

A few counts support this clonotype. The rearrangement links TRBV27 to TRBJ2-3; 9 nucleotides match TRBD1. This CDR3 spans 17 amino acids. The J segment lost 0 bases and the V segment lost 5 bases, leaving 9 bases of the junction unmatched. CDR1 is MNHEY and CDR2 is SMNVEV in the germline V gene (reference sequence). The CDR3 protein is CASSKRTGVESTDTQYF. The CDR3 DNA reads TGTGCCAGCAGTAAGCGGACAGGGGTTGAGAGCACAGATACGCAGTATTTT.

In its sample, this clonotype was seen a few times. The chain uses TRBV7-2 and TRBJ2-7; maybe TRBD2 (7 bases). With 5 bases removed from V and 5 bases from J, the gap between germline ends came to 22 bases. Germline CDR1 reads SGHTA; CDR2 reads FQGNSA. This CDR3 has 16 residues. In DNA form, the CDR3 reads TGTGCCAGCAGCCGGCGCCCGATGGGGGCGGGAGACGAGCAGTACTTC. It codes for CASSRRPMGAGDEQYF.

V is TRBV20-1 and J is TRBJ1-6, with D unresolved. Trimming left V 2 bases short and J 8 bases short, with 10 bases between. The CDR3 contains 13 residues. CDR1 is DFQATT and CDR2 is SNEGSKA in the germline V gene (reference sequence). The CDR3 nucleotides read TGCAGTGCTAGACCCCGGCCGCATTCACCCCTCCACTTT. Amino acids: CSARPRPHSPLHF.

In its sample, this clonotype was seen many times. The chain couples TRBV9 to TRBJ2-2; the D gene could be TRBD1 or TRBD2 (5 bases each). The CDR3 is 16 residues long. Germline V gene lookup returns CDR1 SGDLS and CDR2 YYNGEE. Trimming left V 2 bases short and J 5 bases short, with 16 bases between. CDR3 loop: CASSVSGTGKTGELFF. The CDR3 DNA reads TGTGCCAGCAGCGTCTCCGGGACGGGGAAGACCGGGGAGCTGTTTTTT.

This clonotype was seen a few times. The chain employs TRBV7-9 and TRBJ1-1; weak D call: TRBD1 (6 bases). Trimming took off 1 base at V and 4 bases at J, with 16 bases between the two ends. The CDR3 loop spans 16 amino acids. The germline V gene encodes CDR1 SEHNR and CDR2 FQNEAQ (reference sequence). Here the CDR3 DNA reads TGTGCCAGCAGCTTAGATCTATTCCTAGGGGGCACTGAAGCTTTCTTT. Amino acids: CASSLDLFLGGTEAFF.

This clonotype has just a few counts. The chain has TRBV5-1 and TRBJ1-6; 7 bases line up with TRBD1. The J segment lost 7 bases and the V segment lost 0 bases, leaving 1 base of the junction unmatched. CDR1 SGHRS and CDR2 YFSETQ come from the germline V gene. The CDR3 runs to 14 residues. The CDR3 is CASSLVTGNSPLHF. CDR3 bases: TGCGCCAGCAGCTTGGTGACAGGGAATTCACCCCTCCACTTT. The whole variable domain, remainder taken from reference TRBV5-1 and TRBJ1-6, is KAGVTQTPRYLIKTRGQQVTLSCSPISGHRSVSWYQQTPGQGLQFLFEYFSETQRNKGNFPGRFSGRQFSNSRSEMNVSTLELGDSALYLCASSLVTGNSPLHFGNGTRLTVT.

This clonotype came up many times. The V gene is TRBV12-3 or TRBV12-4, the J gene TRBJ1-5, with TRBD1 identical over 7 bases. V was pared by 6 bases and J by 3 bases, with 5 bases of the junction left unmatched. There are 14 residues in the CDR3. This CDR3 reads CASSQGQPNQPQHF. In DNA form, the CDR3 reads TGTGCCAGCAGCCAGGGACAGCCCAATCAGCCCCAGCATTTT.

This clonotype was seen many times. The genes are TRBV25-1 and TRBJ2-7; D ambiguous. The V gene's germline CDR1 is MGHDK and CDR2 SYGVNS. The ends were cut back, 3 bases at V and 1 base at J, with 7 bases in the middle. The CDR3 totals 13 residues. The CDR3 DNA reads as TGTGCCAGCAGTGATGCGCTGTCCTACGAGCAGTACTTC. Its translation: CASSDALSYEQYF.